This T cell receptor (beta chain) was sequenced for a study of cytotoxic CD8 clonotypes in ibrutinib-treated CLL. Overall study results and limits: Public clonotypes were seen rarely and were contracted or stable on treatment.

Clones were sequenced by immunoSEQ multiplex PCR, and TCRdb holds only the in-frame ones, with some missing. The sample gives some 130,000 clones, roughly 85% of which show up once; about 2% is in the top ten. J lost 5 bases, V lost 4 bases, and 12 bases had no gene match. The germline V gene encodes CDR1 SNHLY and CDR2 FYNNEI. This CDR3 has 16 residues. For this clone: Antigen: not known.

The gene calls are TRBV2 and TRBJ2-5; 8 bases match TRBD2. This TCR derives from a human donor with chronic lymphocytic leukemia. Sequenced material: PBMCs, taken after 24 months of ibrutinib treatment. The CDR3 loop reads CASSGGTSSPSETQYF. The CDR3 DNA is TGTGCCAGCAGTGGTGGGACTAGTTCCCCTAGCGAGACCCAGTACTTC.